The 20 T cell receptor beta chains below come from one sample, sequenced in a study of post-analysis software for immune sequencing data. Study-wide points: About 5 TRBV segments (TRBV5-6, TRBV5-1 and TRBV20-1 among them) occurred more frequently in patients than in controls.

The antigens these receptors bind are not known. Tagging with unique molecular identifiers was a feature of the TCR beta cDNA libraries. TCRdb re-derived calls from the PCR reads in MiXCR, one entry per CDR3 protein. The sample yields roughly 730,000 distinct CDR3 sequences, 25% to 30% seen once. What was sequenced was blood. These receptors all come from a girl aged 5-17 years with multiple sclerosis.

This clonotype was seen a handful of times. This chain uses TRBV5-1 with TRBJ1-1, with 8 bases matching TRBD1. This CDR3 has 14 amino acids. The germline V gene has CDR1 SGHRS and CDR2 YFSETQ. V was clipped by 4 bases and J by 8 bases; unmatched bases: 10. CDR3 in DNA: TGCGCCAGCAGCCCCAACTCTCCAGGGGGCGAAGCTTTCTTT. Residues: CASSPNSPGGEAFF.

This clonotype was seen more than once but under ten times. This chain uses TRBV6-6 with TRBJ2-5; 10 bases fit TRBD1. From germline, CDR1 is MNHNY and CDR2 SVGAGI (reference sequence). With V trimmed by 5 bases and J by 5 bases, 8 bases remained unmatched. This CDR3 spans 15 amino acids. As DNA, the CDR3 is TGTGCCAGCAGTCTACGACAGGGGGCGCGGGAGACCCAGTACTTC. Translating gives CASSLRQGARETQYF.

This clonotype has more than one count but fewer than ten. The chain carries TRBV7-7 and TRBJ2-1, with D possibly matching TRBD2 (5 bases). CDR1 SSHAT and CDR2 FNYEAQ come from the germline V gene (reference sequence). The CDR3 is 13 amino acids. The V end lost 5 bases, the J end lost 12 bases, and 17 bases lay between the germline ends. The CDR3 region has the DNA TGTGCCAGCAGCCCCCGGGGATCGAGAGGGCAGTTCTTC. Protein product: CASSPRGSRGQFF.

This clonotype has more than one count but fewer than ten. The chain carries TRBV29-1 and TRBJ2-1; TRBD1 aligns across 7 bases. V was clipped by 5 bases and J by 12 bases; unmatched bases: 10. Per germline, CDR1 SQVTM and CDR2 ANQGSEA. The CDR3 spans 12 residues. Here the CDR3 reads CSVSDRAGVQFF. CDR3 coding DNA: TGCAGCGTTTCAGACAGGGCTGGGGTGCAGTTCTTC.

The table lists this clonotype with a few counts. The gene calls are TRBV12-5 and TRBJ2-2, with D perhaps TRBD1 (6 bases). The CDR3 has 14 residues. Germline loops: CDR1 LGHNT, CDR2 FRNRAP. Trimming shortened V by 7 bases and J by 6 bases, and 15 bases separated the two germline ends. The CDR3 here is CASAPTTGPGELFF. CDR3 nucleotide sequence: TGTGCTAGTGCCCCGACGACAGGACCCGGGGAGCTGTTTTTT. The whole variable domain, filled in from reference TRBV12-5 and TRBJ2-2, reads DARVTQTPRHKVTEMGQEVTMRCQPILGHNTVFWYRQTMMQGLELLAYFRNRAPLDDSGMPKDRFSAEMPDATLATLKIQPSEPRDSAVYFCASAPTTGPGELFFGEGSRLTVL.

The table lists this clonotype with many counts. The chain is built from TRBV12-3 or TRBV12-4 and TRBJ2-5; 9 positions agree with TRBD2. V was clipped by 6 bases and J by 5 bases; unmatched bases: 1. The CDR3 has 12 residues. CDR3 protein: CASRGLAETQYF. CDR3 coding DNA: TGTGCCAGCAGGGGACTAGCCGAGACCCAGTACTTC.

There are a few counts of this clonotype. This chain links TRBV20-1 with TRBJ1-2; 7 nucleotides agree with TRBD1. The germline V gene encodes CDR1 DFQATT and CDR2 SNEGSKA (reference sequence). J lost 1 base, V lost 3 bases, and 5 bases had no gene match. This CDR3 contains 14 residues. CDR3 residues: CSASLGGGNYGYTF. In DNA form, the CDR3 reads TGCAGTGCTAGCCTAGGGGGCGGTAACTATGGCTACACCTTC.

The genes are TRBV7-2 and TRBJ1-6; 8 positions match TRBD1. CDR1 is SGHTA and CDR2 is FQGNSA in the germline V gene. The CDR3 is 18 residues long. Trimming took 3 bases from V and 9 from J; bases not matched to a gene: 16. CDR3 protein: CASSFRQGRSSGISPLHF. The CDR3 nucleotides read TGTGCCAGCAGCTTTCGACAGGGGAGGTCATCGGGAATTTCACCCCTCCACTTT.

In the case of this clonotype: A much larger clone differs from this one at a single base, so this may be a read error. CDR3 sequence: CASSQPGEGHGYTF. The CDR3 nucleotides are TGCGCCAGCAGCCAACCGGGCGAGGGACATGGCTACACCTTC. V is TRBV4-1 and J is TRBJ1-2, with a possible D match to TRBD1 (5 bases). This CDR3 has 14 residues. The V end was cut by 2 bases, the J end by 6 bases, with 13 bases between. CDR1 is MGHRA, CDR2 YSYEKL, per germline.

This sequence joins TRBV5-1 and TRBJ2-2, with D perhaps matching TRBD1 (6 bases). Germline V gene sequence: CDR1 SGHRS, CDR2 YFSETQ. The CDR3 sequence is 15 residues long. The germline V and J ends were trimmed by 6 bases and 5 bases, with 17 bases remaining between them. The CDR3 sequence: CASTPGAASTGELFF. The CDR3 nucleotides are TGCGCCAGCACCCCAGGGGCGGCATCGACCGGGGAGCTGTTTTTT.

CDR3: CSSRLAGGSYEQYF. DNA for the CDR3: TGCAGTTCACGACTAGCGGGAGGATCCTACGAGCAGTACTTC. The chain combines TRBV20-1 with TRBJ2-7; 13 bases are shared with TRBD2. V was pared by 8 bases and J by 1 base, with 5 bases of the junction left unmatched. Germline CDR1 and CDR2: DFQATT and SNEGSKA (reference sequence). The CDR3 is made up of 14 amino acids.

V and J are TRBV20-1 and TRBJ2-7; TRBD2 aligns across 7 bases. V shed 0 bases and J 3 bases; nucleotides not matched to a gene: 11. The CDR3 totals 16 residues. Germline V gene sequence: CDR1 DFQATT, CDR2 SNEGSKA (reference sequence). The CDR3 loop reads CSARDLKGLDLYEQYF. The CDR3 region has the DNA TGCAGTGCTAGAGATCTTAAAGGACTAGACCTCTACGAGCAGTACTTC.

There are a few counts of this clonotype. The chain combines TRBV20-1 with TRBJ2-1; 8 nucleotides line up with TRBD1. This CDR3 spans 14 amino acids. V lost 0 bases to trimming and J lost 7 bases; unmatched junction nucleotides: 5. The V gene's germline CDR1 is DFQATT and CDR2 SNEGSKA (reference sequence). The CDR3 loop reads CSAREPGQENEQFF. The CDR3 DNA follows: TGCAGTGCTAGAGAGCCGGGACAGGAGAATGAGCAGTTCTTC.

This clonotype has ten or more counts. V usage is TRBV9 and J usage is TRBJ2-7; 9 positions agree with TRBD1. There are 14 residues in the CDR3. Germline-derived CDR1 and CDR2 are SGDLS and YYNGEE. After removal of 2 bases from V and 4 bases from J, the junction contained 4 bases not matched to a gene. This chain's CDR3 is CASSVAGQGYEQYF. In DNA form, the CDR3 reads TGTGCCAGCAGCGTCGCGGGACAGGGATACGAGCAGTACTTC.

This clonotype was observed a handful of times. The rearrangement joins TRBV20-1 to TRBJ2-5; the match to TRBD1 covers 11 bases. The junction had 10 bases not matched to a gene; V was cut back by 5 bases and J by 5 bases. CDR1 DFQATT and CDR2 SNEGSKA come from the germline V gene (reference sequence). The CDR3 runs to 15 residues. CDR3 in DNA: TGCAGTGCTGCCCCCGGGACAGGGGGGTCGGAGACCCAGTACTTC. Translating it yields CSAAPGTGGSETQYF.

The rearrangement uses TRBV10-3 and TRBJ2-7; 14 bases line up with TRBD2. The tail of the sequence fits TRBJ2-5 better, so the J call may be wrong. Germline V gives CDR1 ENHRY, CDR2 SYGVKD. The CDR3 spans 16 residues. DNA of the CDR3: TGTGCCATCAGTGGGGGACTAGCGGGAGCCCCCGGGACCCAGTACTTC. It encodes CAISGGLAGAPGTQYF.

This clonotype has only a few counts. One end of the junction fails to match germline, which may point to a read error. The chain carries TRBV29-1 and TRBJ2-2; 8 bases agree with TRBD1. This CDR3 region has 14 residues. Germline V gives CDR1 SQVTM, CDR2 ANQGSEA. The CDR3 is CSVARTGNPGELFF. The CDR3 DNA is TGCAGCGTTGCGAGGACAGGGAACCCCGGGGAGCTGTTTTTT.

This clonotype was recorded a few times. V gene TRBV12-3 or TRBV12-4 combines with J gene TRBJ2-7; 13 positions match TRBD2. Unmatched junction bases numbered 4, after V lost 0 bases and J lost 5 bases. The CDR3 is 16 amino acids. CDR3 bases: TGTGCCAGCAGTTTAGCTGGACTAGCGGGGGCCCACGAGCAGTACTTC. It is translated as CASSLAGLAGAHEQYF.

This clonotype showed up just a few times. J is TRBJ1-1 and V is TRBV20-1, with D perhaps TRBD1 (5 bases). Trimming stripped 0 bases from V and 0 bases from J, with 8 bases between. This CDR3 region has 14 residues. The germline gives CDR1 DFQATT, CDR2 SNEGSKA (reference sequence). The DNA for the CDR3 is TGCAGTGCTAGAGATAGCAGGGTGAACACTGAAGCTTTCTTT. As protein: CSARDSRVNTEAFF.

This clonotype was observed a handful of times. V is TRBV12-3 or TRBV12-4 and J is TRBJ2-3; D unclear. CDR3 length: 12 residues. V lost 5 bases and J 5 bases, leaving 8 bases between the germline ends. The DNA for the CDR3 is TGTGCCAGCAGTCCGAAGGAAGATACGCAGTATTTT. It translates to CASSPKEDTQYF.